A single TCR beta chain is shown here with its context. TCRdb recomputed calls from the reads with MiXCR, one row per CDR3 protein. Among fewer than 550,000 distinct CDR3 sequences listed, roughly 30% were seen once. These data come from a study of T cell repertoires in cytomegalovirus infection. The clonotype was recovered from a human donor in good health (CMV status not recorded). Some clones in this sample may be carry-over from other donors' samples. Sequencing input: PBMCs.

CDR3 in DNA: TGTGCCAGCGCGAGGGGGGCCTACAATGAGCAGTTCTTC. Amino acid sequence: CASARGAYNEQFF. The chain is built from TRBV5-5 and TRBJ2-1; the D call may be TRBD1 or TRBD2 (6 bases each). CDR3 size: 13 residues. V dropped 7 bases and J dropped 2 bases, with 10 bases sitting between them. Germline V CDR1 and CDR2: SGHKS, YYEKEE (reference sequence).